Here is one T cell receptor beta chain with its context. Its matching antigen is unknown. The data are from a study of cytomegalovirus exposure and HLA in healthy donors. As for the study in general: There were more than 350 genotyped donors. Of these, roughly 84% fell in the genetic ancestry cluster associated with self-reported Caucasian donors. Study outcomes and limitations: What TCR beta sequences reportedly achieved was accurate prediction of HLA-A and HLA-B alleles in most subjects.

This CDR3 has 13 residues. Per the germline V gene, CDR1 is GTSNPN and CDR2 is SVGIG (reference sequence). Trimming took off 2 bases at V and 2 bases at J, with 7 bases between the two ends. With 60 Vbeta and 13 Jbeta primers, the PCR was carried out. Per the original data handling: Roughly 80 million unique TCR beta chains, roughly 12 million shared, were counted in a later analysis. Clones were sequenced by immunoSEQ multiplex PCR, and TCRdb holds only the in-frame ones, with some missing. V and J calls and clone size come straight from that table; D and trimming were deduced from the DNA. Of 150,000 to 200,000 clones detected, 79% appear once; the ten largest clones hold approximately 4.7%.

The sequencing sample was made of PBMCs. This chain links TRBV30 with TRBJ1-3; D ambiguous. This clonotype was sampled from a woman between 25 and 40 years old in good health and CMV-seropositive. CDR3 coding DNA: TGTGCCTGGAGTAGAGGAGCTGGAAACACCATATATTTT. Residues: CAWSRGAGNTIYF.